This is a list of T cell receptor beta chains from one sample in a study of blood T cell repertoires in COVID-19. The method was immunoSEQ multiplex PCR; TCRdb's version includes in-frame clones alone and lacks a portion of them. The sample includes roughly 250,000 clones, approximately 90% of them seen just once. Sequences were obtained from PBMCs or T cells enriched from blood (not recorded which). Every receptor here comes from a man in his forties who had recovered from COVID-19. Each CDR3 is given with its conserved first and last residue. The order of the fields is J gene, D gene, clone size, V gene, CDR3 protein, CDR3 DNA. A D gene is named only where the DNA matches it firmly. Some rows mark clone size as missing; the rest say once, few, many or name a class of expanded clone.

j_gene: TRBJ1-1
d_gene: -
abundance: -
v_gene: TRBV19
CDR3aa: CASSMSQNTEAFF
CDR3nt: TGTGCCAGTAGTATGAGTCAGAACACTGAAGCTTTCTTT

j_gene: TRBJ2-3
d_gene: TRBD2
abundance: -
v_gene: TRBV9
CDR3aa: CASNSGSTDTQYF
CDR3nt: TGTGCCAGCAATAGCGGGAGCACAGATACGCAGTATTTT

j_gene: TRBJ2-2
d_gene: -
abundance: once
v_gene: TRBV19
CDR3aa: CASSTGQRTGELFF
CDR3nt: TGTGCCAGTAGCACGGGACAACGCACCGGGGAGCTGTTTTTT

j_gene: TRBJ2-7
d_gene: -
abundance: -
v_gene: TRBV12-5
CDR3aa: CASGLVPRVRASGLSYEQYF
CDR3nt: TGTGCTAGTGGTTTGGTACCACGGGTTCGGGCCTCAGGGTTGTCCTACGAGCAGTACTTC

j_gene: TRBJ1-2
d_gene: -
abundance: -
v_gene: TRBV7-9
CDR3aa: CASSFPGQLLGYGYTF
CDR3nt: TGTGCCAGCAGCTTCCCAGGACAGTTATTGGGCTATGGCTACACCTTC

j_gene: TRBJ2-3
d_gene: -
abundance: once
v_gene: TRBV7-6
CDR3aa: CASSSLYRETDTQYF
CDR3nt: TGTGCCAGCAGTTCGCTATACAGGGAAACAGATACGCAGTATTTT

j_gene: TRBJ2-1
d_gene: TRBD2
abundance: -
v_gene: TRBV5-4
CDR3aa: CASSLGAGGEQFF
CDR3nt: TGTGCCAGCAGCTTGGGGGCCGGGGGGGAGCAGTTCTTC

j_gene: TRBJ1-1
d_gene: TRBD1
abundance: -
v_gene: TRBV6-2/TRBV6-3
CDR3aa: CASSPGTGEAEAFF
CDR3nt: TGTGCCAGCAGTCCCGGGACAGGGGAAGCTGAAGCTTTCTTT

j_gene: TRBJ1-5
d_gene: -
abundance: -
v_gene: TRBV28
CDR3aa: CASRIRVQPQHF
CDR3nt: TGTGCCAGCAGAATCAGGGTTCAGCCCCAGCATTTT

j_gene: TRBJ1-4
d_gene: TRBD1
abundance: -
v_gene: TRBV30
CDR3aa: CAFSGTGSEKLFF
CDR3nt: TGTGCTTTCTCCGGGACAGGGAGTGAAAAACTGTTTTTT

j_gene: TRBJ2-1
d_gene: TRBD2
abundance: once
v_gene: TRBV27
CDR3aa: CASSLPAGLAGTYNEQFF
CDR3nt: TGTGCCAGCAGTCTACCCGCCGGCCTAGCGGGCACCTACAATGAGCAGTTCTTC

j_gene: TRBJ2-1
d_gene: TRBD2
abundance: -
v_gene: TRBV19
CDR3aa: CASRHWGTSGAYNEQFF
CDR3nt: TGTGCCAGTCGCCATTGGGGGACTAGCGGGGCTTACAATGAGCAGTTCTTC

j_gene: TRBJ2-1
d_gene: TRBD2
abundance: -
v_gene: TRBV10-3
CDR3aa: CATSDTSGTHNEQFF
CDR3nt: TGTGCCACCTCCGATACTAGCGGGACCCACAATGAGCAGTTCTTC

j_gene: TRBJ2-5
d_gene: -
abundance: -
v_gene: TRBV7-6
CDR3aa: CASSFRVWGRQETQYF
CDR3nt: TGTGCCAGCAGCTTTAGGGTTTGGGGGCGGCAAGAGACCCAGTACTTC

j_gene: TRBJ1-2
d_gene: -
abundance: -
v_gene: TRBV11-3
CDR3aa: CASSLDGQGRDYGYTF
CDR3nt: TGTGCCAGCAGCTTAGATGGGCAGGGGCGCGACTATGGCTACACCTTC

j_gene: TRBJ2-7
d_gene: TRBD1
abundance: -
v_gene: TRBV18
CDR3aa: CASSPPGQGTVEQYF
CDR3nt: TGTGCCAGCTCACCACCGGGACAGGGGACCGTCGAGCAGTACTTC

j_gene: TRBJ2-1
d_gene: TRBD2
abundance: -
v_gene: TRBV18
CDR3aa: CASSPESGRASYNEQFF
CDR3nt: TGTGCCAGCTCACCTGAGAGCGGGAGGGCCTCCTACAATGAGCAGTTCTTC

j_gene: TRBJ1-2
d_gene: -
abundance: once
v_gene: TRBV28
CDR3aa: CASIDRGGGYTF
CDR3nt: TGTGCCAGCATTGATCGGGGTGGTGGCTACACCTTC

j_gene: TRBJ2-5
d_gene: TRBD2
abundance: -
v_gene: TRBV29-1
CDR3aa: CSVTKREGIETQYF
CDR3nt: TGCAGCGTCACCAAGCGGGAGGGTATAGAGACCCAGTACTTC

j_gene: TRBJ2-1
d_gene: -
abundance: once
v_gene: TRBV5-4
CDR3aa: CASSPGSGSEQFF
CDR3nt: TGTGCCAGCAGCCCGGGGTCCGGGTCTGAGCAGTTCTTC

j_gene: TRBJ2-3
d_gene: TRBD2
abundance: -
v_gene: TRBV7-3
CDR3aa: CASSPQPRLAGDTDTQYF
CDR3nt: TGTGCCAGCAGCCCTCAGCCCCGACTAGCGGGGGATACAGATACGCAGTATTTT

j_gene: TRBJ2-7
d_gene: -
abundance: once
v_gene: TRBV25-1
CDR3aa: CASSAQPSRGGSYEQYF
CDR3nt: TGTGCCAGCAGTGCCCAACCAAGCCGGGGAGGAAGCTACGAGCAGTACTTC

j_gene: TRBJ2-7
d_gene: TRBD1
abundance: -
v_gene: TRBV7-9
CDR3aa: CASSLAGTGTHEQYF
CDR3nt: TGTGCCAGCAGCTTAGCCGGGACAGGGACCCACGAGCAGTACTTC

j_gene: TRBJ1-1
d_gene: TRBD1
abundance: once
v_gene: TRBV12-3/TRBV12-4
CDR3aa: CASSLRQGSGAFF
CDR3nt: TGTGCCAGCAGCCTTAGACAGGGGTCAGGGGCTTTCTTT